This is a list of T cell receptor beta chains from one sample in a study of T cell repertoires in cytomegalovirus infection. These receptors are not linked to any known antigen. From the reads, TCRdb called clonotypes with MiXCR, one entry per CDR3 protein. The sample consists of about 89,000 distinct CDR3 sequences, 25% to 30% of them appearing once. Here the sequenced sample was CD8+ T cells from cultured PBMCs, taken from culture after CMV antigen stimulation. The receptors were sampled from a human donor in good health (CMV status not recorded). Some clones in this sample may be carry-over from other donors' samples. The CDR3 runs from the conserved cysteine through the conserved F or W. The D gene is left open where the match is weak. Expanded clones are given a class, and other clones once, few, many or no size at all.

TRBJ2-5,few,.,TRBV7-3,CASSTGEGTQYF,TGTGCCAGCAGTACCGGGGAAGGGACCCAGTACTTC
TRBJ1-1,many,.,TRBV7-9,CASSLVRGENTEAFF,TGTGCCAGCAGCTTAGTAAGGGGGGAGAACACTGAAGCTTTCTTT
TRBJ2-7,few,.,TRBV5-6,CASTWGPLSSYEQYF,TGTGCCAGCACCTGGGGACCGTTGAGCTCCTACGAGCAGTACTTC
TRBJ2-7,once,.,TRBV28,CASSFLVGPRSYEQYF,TGTGCCAGCAGTTTTTTGGTAGGGCCCAGGTCCTACGAGCAGTACTTC
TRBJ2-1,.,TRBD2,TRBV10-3,CAISESMAGGYNEQFF,TGTGCCATCAGTGAGTCGATGGCGGGAGGGTACAATGAGCAGTTCTTC
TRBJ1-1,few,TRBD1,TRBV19,CAIRRGLTEAFF,TGTGCGATCCGCAGGGGGCTAACTGAAGCTTTCTTT
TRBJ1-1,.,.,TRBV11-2,CASSSRQDNTEAFF,TGTGCCAGCAGCTCTAGACAGGACAACACTGAAGCTTTCTTT
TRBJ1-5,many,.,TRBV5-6,CASSLAGIDNQPQHF,TGTGCCAGCAGCTTGGCGGGGATTGACAATCAGCCCCAGCATTTT
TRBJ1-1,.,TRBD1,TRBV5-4,CAGTTGGETEAFF,TGTGCCGGCACGACAGGGGGAGAGACTGAAGCTTTCTTT
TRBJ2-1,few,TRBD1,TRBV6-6,CASSPEGQGLTNEQFF,TGTGCCAGCAGTCCTGAAGGACAGGGGCTAACGAATGAGCAGTTCTTC
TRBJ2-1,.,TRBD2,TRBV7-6,CASSLVSAGGLYNEQFF,TGTGCCAGCAGCTTAGTTTCGGCGGGGGGGCTTTACAATGAGCAGTTCTTC
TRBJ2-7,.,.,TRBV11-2,CASSPQHGYEQYF,TGTGCCAGCAGCCCGCAACACGGCTACGAGCAGTACTTC
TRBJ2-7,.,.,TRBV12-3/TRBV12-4,CASSSEGSNEQYF,TGTGCCAGCAGTTCGGAGGGGTCCAACGAGCAGTACTTC
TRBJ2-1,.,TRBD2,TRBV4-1,CASSWREFNEQFF,TGCGCCAGCAGCTGGCGGGAGTTCAATGAGCAGTTCTTC
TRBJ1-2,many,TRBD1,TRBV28,CASSLWTGNSYTF,TGTGCCAGCAGTTTATGGACAGGGAATAGCTACACCTTC
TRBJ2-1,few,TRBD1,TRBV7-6,CASSDRQGNEQFF,TGTGCCAGCAGCGACCGACAGGGGAATGAGCAGTTCTTC
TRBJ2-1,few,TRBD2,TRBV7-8,CASSHDLSGGAGNEQFF,TGTGCCAGCAGCCATGACCTAAGCGGGGGGGCCGGCAATGAGCAGTTCTTC
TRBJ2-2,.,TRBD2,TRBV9,CASSDNSGAPRGELFF,TGTGCCAGCAGCGATAATAGCGGGGCCCCCAGAGGGGAGCTGTTTTTT
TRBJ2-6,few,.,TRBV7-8,CASSQSGWGLGANVLTF,TGTGCCAGCAGTCAAAGCGGATGGGGCCTCGGGGCCAACGTCCTGACTTTC
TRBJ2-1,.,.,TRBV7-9,CATTANEQFF,TGTGCCACCACCGCCAATGAGCAGTTCTTC
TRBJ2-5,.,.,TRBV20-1,CSASGAGETQYF,TGCAGTGCTAGCGGGGCGGGAGAGACCCAGTACTTC
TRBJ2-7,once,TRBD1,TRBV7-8,CASSLGQGNEQYF,TGTGCCAGCAGCCTGGGACAGGGCAACGAGCAGTACTTC
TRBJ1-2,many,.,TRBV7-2,CASSSPSGGYTF,TGTGCCAGCAGCTCGCCGTCGGGGGGCTACACCTTC
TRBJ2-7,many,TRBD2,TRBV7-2,CASTTTSGAYEQYF,TGTGCCAGCACAACGACTAGCGGGGCCTACGAGCAGTACTTC
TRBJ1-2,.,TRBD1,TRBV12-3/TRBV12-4,CASSFGGLTGGDYYGYTF,TGTGCCAGCAGTTTTGGGGGGCTGACAGGGGGAGACTACTATGGCTACACCTTC
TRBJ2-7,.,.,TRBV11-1,CASSEDGPAYEQYF,TGTGCCAGCAGCGAAGATGGACCAGCCTACGAGCAGTACTTC
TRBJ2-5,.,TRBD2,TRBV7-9,CASSFKSGGETQYF,TGTGCCAGCAGCTTCAAAAGCGGGGGGGAGACCCAGTACTTC
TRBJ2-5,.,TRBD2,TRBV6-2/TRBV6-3,CASTLTSGGETQYF,TGTGCCAGCACCCTCACTAGCGGGGGAGAGACCCAGTACTTC
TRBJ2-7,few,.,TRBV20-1,CSARDSTSLIYEQYF,TGCAGTGCTAGAGATTCCACTAGCTTAATCTACGAGCAGTACTTC
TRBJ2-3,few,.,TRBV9,CASSSFPGVEDTQYF,TGTGCCAGCAGCTCGTTCCCCGGTGTCGAAGATACGCAGTATTTT
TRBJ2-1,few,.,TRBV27,CASSLGGGQNEQFF,TGTGCCAGCAGTTTAGGCGGGGGCCAGAATGAGCAGTTCTTC
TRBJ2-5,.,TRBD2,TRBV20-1,CSARDGAGGQYETQYF,TGCAGTGCTCGAGACGGGGCGGGGGGGCAGTACGAGACCCAGTACTTC
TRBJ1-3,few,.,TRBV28,CASSSPQEGNTIYF,TGTGCCAGCAGTTCCCCCCAAGAAGGAAACACCATATATTTT
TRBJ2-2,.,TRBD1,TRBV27,CASSFLWTGGSTGELFF,TGTGCCAGCAGTTTTCTGTGGACAGGGGGATCCACCGGGGAGCTGTTTTTT
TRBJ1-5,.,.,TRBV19,CASTLQGSNQPQHF,TGTGCCAGTACCTTACAGGGCAGCAATCAGCCCCAGCATTTT
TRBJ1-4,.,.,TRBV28,CASSPRPEDEKLFF,TGTGCCAGCAGCCCGCGGCCGGAAGATGAAAAACTGTTTTTT
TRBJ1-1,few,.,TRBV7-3,CASIQAPLQGGTEAFF,TGTGCCAGCATCCAAGCCCCCCTGCAGGGAGGCACTGAAGCTTTCTTT
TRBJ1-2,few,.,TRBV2,CASGGGDSGYTF,TGTGCCAGCGGAGGGGGGGACTCCGGCTACACCTTC
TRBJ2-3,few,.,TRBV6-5,CASTQWGMGADTQYF,TGTGCCAGCACCCAGTGGGGGATGGGGGCAGATACGCAGTATTTT
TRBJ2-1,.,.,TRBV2,CATHSYNEQFF,TGTGCCACCCATTCCTACAATGAGCAGTTCTTC
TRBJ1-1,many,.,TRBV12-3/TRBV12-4,CASTPWGNTEAFF,TGTGCCAGCACCCCATGGGGGAACACTGAAGCTTTCTTT
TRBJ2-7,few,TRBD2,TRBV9,CASSIAGGPSYEQYF,TGTGCCAGCAGCATAGCGGGGGGCCCATCCTACGAGCAGTACTTC
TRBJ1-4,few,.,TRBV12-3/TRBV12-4,CASSFEGRNEKLFF,TGTGCCAGCAGTTTTGAGGGGAGAAATGAAAAACTGTTTTTT
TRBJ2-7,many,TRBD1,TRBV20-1,CSATVGQGSYEQYF,TGCAGTGCTACAGTCGGACAGGGGTCCTACGAGCAGTACTTC
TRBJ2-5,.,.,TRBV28,CASRLDQETQYF,TGTGCCTCCAGACTAGACCAAGAGACCCAGTACTTC